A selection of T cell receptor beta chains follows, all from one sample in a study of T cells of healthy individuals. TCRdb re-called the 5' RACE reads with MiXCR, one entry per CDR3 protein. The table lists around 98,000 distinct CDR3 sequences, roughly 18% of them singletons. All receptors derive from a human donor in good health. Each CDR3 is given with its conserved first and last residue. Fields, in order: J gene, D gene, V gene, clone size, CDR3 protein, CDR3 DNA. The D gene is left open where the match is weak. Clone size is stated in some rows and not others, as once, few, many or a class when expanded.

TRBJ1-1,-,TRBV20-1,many,CSARDYRVYTEAFF,TGCAGTGCTAGAGATTACAGGGTGTACACTGAAGCTTTCTTT
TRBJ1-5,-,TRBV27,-,CATRGAGNQPQHF,TGTGCCACCCGCGGGGCCGGCAATCAGCCCCAGCATTTT
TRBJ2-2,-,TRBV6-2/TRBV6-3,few,CASSYSAGPTGELFF,TGTGCCAGCAGTTACTCGGCAGGGCCCACCGGGGAGCTGTTTTTT
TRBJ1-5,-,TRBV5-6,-,CASSLAYNQPQHF,TGTGCCAGCAGCTTGGCCTACAATCAGCCCCAGCATTTT
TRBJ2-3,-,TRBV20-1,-,CSAASGLTDTQYF,TGCAGTGCCGCCAGCGGGTTGACAGATACGCAGTATTTT
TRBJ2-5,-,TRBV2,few,CASSLDTTETQYF,TGTGCCAGCAGCCTGGACACCACGGAGACCCAGTACTTC
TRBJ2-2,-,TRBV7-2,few,CASSLHSTGTSSTGELFF,TGTGCCAGCAGTTTACATTCAACCGGGACGAGTAGCACCGGGGAGCTGTTTTTT
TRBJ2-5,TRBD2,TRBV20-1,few,CSAPAGGGETQYF,TGCAGTGCGCCCGCGGGGGGCGGGGAGACCCAGTACTTC
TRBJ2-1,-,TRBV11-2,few,CASSLDLRFEQFF,TGTGCCAGCAGCTTAGATCTAAGGTTTGAGCAGTTCTTC
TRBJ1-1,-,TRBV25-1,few,CASGVRGTEAFF,TGTGCCAGCGGGGTGAGGGGCACTGAAGCTTTCTTT
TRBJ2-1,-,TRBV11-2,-,CASSLWGGAYNEQFF,TGTGCCAGCAGCTTATGGGGGGGCGCCTACAATGAGCAGTTCTTC
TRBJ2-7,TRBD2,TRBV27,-,CASSSGTSGRAHEQYF,TGTGCCAGCAGTTCGGGGACTAGCGGGAGGGCACACGAGCAGTACTTC
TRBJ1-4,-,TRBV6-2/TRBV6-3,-,CASSHGGSHEKLFF,TGTGCCAGCAGTCACGGGGGCAGCCATGAAAAACTGTTTTTT
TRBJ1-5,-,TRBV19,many,CASSIVQGNQPQHF,TGTGCCAGTTCCATTGTGCAGGGAAATCAGCCCCAGCATTTT
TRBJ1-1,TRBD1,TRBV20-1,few,CSAYGTVLNTEAFF,TGCAGTGCTTATGGGACAGTCTTGAACACTGAAGCTTTCTTT
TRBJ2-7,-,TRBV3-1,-,CASSPGLGAYEQYF,TGTGCCAGCAGCCCAGGGTTAGGGGCCTACGAGCAGTACTTC